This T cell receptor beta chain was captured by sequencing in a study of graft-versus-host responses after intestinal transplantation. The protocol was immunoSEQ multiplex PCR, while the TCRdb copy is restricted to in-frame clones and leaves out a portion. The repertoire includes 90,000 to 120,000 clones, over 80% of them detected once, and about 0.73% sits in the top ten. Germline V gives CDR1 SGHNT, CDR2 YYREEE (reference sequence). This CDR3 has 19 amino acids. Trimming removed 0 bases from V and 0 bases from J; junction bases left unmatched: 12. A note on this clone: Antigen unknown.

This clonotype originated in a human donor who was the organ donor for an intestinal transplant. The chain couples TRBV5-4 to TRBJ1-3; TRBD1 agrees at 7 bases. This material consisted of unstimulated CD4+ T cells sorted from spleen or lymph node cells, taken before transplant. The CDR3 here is CASSLGRQGSYYSGNTIYF. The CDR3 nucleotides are TGTGCCAGCAGCTTGGGGCGACAGGGATCTTACTACTCTGGAAACACCATATATTTT.